The sequence of this T cell receptor beta chain was determined in a study of blood T cell repertoires in COVID-19. This clone was counted between two and nine times. As processed by the authors: The authors estimated nucleated cell counts from reference gene primer amplification. Sequencing used immunoSEQ multiplex PCR; TCRdb keeps in-frame clones, though not all of them. V, J and clone size derive from that table, while D and trimming were established from the DNA sequence. The sample carries 45,000 or so clones, 70% to 90% recorded once. After removal of 5 bases from V and 6 bases from J, the junction contained 3 bases not matched to a gene. The CDR3 has 13 residues. Germline CDR1 SGHTA, CDR2 FQGNSA.

Sequencing was carried out using peripheral blood. V gene TRBV7-2 combines with J gene TRBJ2-1; 8 bases map to TRBD2. This TCR derives from a human donor in a cohort sampled during active COVID-19. The CDR3 reads CASSPGTSNEQFF. The DNA of the CDR3 is TGTGCCAGCAGCCCCGGGACTAGCAATGAGCAGTTCTTC.